This TCR beta chain was sequenced in a study of cytomegalovirus exposure and HLA in healthy donors. The study's findings and limits: TRBV6-2, TRBV6-3 and some other V segments were unresolvable in 87-base-pair reads. Later on, an analysis tied under 20,000 TCR beta sequences to HLA alleles at 0.05 false discovery rate.

Researchers ran the PCR with 60 Vbeta and 13 Jbeta primers. This table comes from immunoSEQ multiplex PCR, and its TCRdb copy is limited to in-frame clones, with some not included. Among 120,000 to 150,000 clones, around 75% were seen once, and the ten largest hold 1.5% to 2%. Between the trimmed V and J ends, which lost 4 bases and 4 bases, there was a span of 7 bases. CDR3 length equals 13 residues. The germline CDR1 and CDR2 sequences are MGHRA and YSYEKL. Participants comprised healthy donors of bone marrow. Turning to this clone: The antigen is undetermined.

The sequenced material came from PBMCs. This sequence was found in a woman in her thirties or forties in good health and CMV-seronegative. The chain joins TRBV4-1 to TRBJ2-2; D not certain. CDR3 in DNA: TGCGCCAGCAGCCTGAGTAGCACCGGGGAGCTGTTTTTT. The encoded protein is CASSLSSTGELFF.